This T cell receptor beta chain comes out of a study of T cells in Graves' hyperthyroidism and ophthalmopathy. This clonotype has ten or more counts. Germline V gene lookup returns CDR1 DFQATT and CDR2 SNEGSKA (reference sequence). The CDR3 is 17 residues long. V dropped 8 bases and J dropped 2 bases, with 26 bases sitting between them. RNA transcripts served as the template for amplifying TCR beta CDR3 regions. The HTBI primer set drove a first-round RT-PCR of the TCR CDR3. TCRdb independently ran MiXCR on the multiplex PCR reads; one entry per CDR3 protein. The sample records some 460,000 distinct CDR3 sequences, around 16% being singletons.

This receptor was identified in a woman in her late teens or twenties with Graves' hyperthyroidism. The sample taken for sequencing was blood. The chain employs TRBV20-1 and TRBJ2-3, with D perhaps TRBD1 (6 bases). The CDR3 DNA follows: TGCAGTTTCTTACAGGGATCAGGGGTTGCTTACACAGATACGCAGTATTTT. Translating it yields CSFLQGSGVAYTDTQYF.